This T cell receptor beta chain was captured by sequencing in a study of shared clonotypes between healthy human individuals. The donors were all Caucasian adults (living in Nashville, Tennessee). The method was immunoSEQ multiplex PCR; TCRdb's version includes in-frame clones alone and lacks a portion of them. The table shows millions of clones, with approximately 95% occurring only once. V shed 5 bases and J shed 8 bases, with 10 bases lying between them. Germline CDR1 reads MNHEY; CDR2 reads SVGAGI. This CDR3 spans 13 amino acids. This rearrangement joins TRBV6-5 to TRBJ1-6; D is ambiguous. This clonotype was obtained from a man aged 18 to 35 in good health. Sequences were obtained from naive CD4+ T cells sorted from blood. This sample's subset: CD45RA+ positively selected. The CDR3 reads CASSRVMDSPLHF. For the CDR3, the DNA is TGTGCCAGCAGTAGGGTGATGGATTCACCCCTCCACTTT.